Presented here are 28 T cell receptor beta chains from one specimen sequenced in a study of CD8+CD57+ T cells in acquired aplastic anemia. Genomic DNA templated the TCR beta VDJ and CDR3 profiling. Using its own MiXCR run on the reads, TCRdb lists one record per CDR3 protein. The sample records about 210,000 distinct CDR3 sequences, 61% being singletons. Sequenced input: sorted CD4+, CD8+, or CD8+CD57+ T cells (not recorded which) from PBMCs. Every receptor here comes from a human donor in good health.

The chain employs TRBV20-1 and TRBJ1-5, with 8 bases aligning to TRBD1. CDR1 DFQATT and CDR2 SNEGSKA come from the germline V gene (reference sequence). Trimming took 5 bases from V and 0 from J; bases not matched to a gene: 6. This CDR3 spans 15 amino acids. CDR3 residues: CSALPGQGSNQPQHF. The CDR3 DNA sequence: TGCAGTGCTCTACCCGGACAGGGTAGCAATCAGCCCCAGCATTTT.

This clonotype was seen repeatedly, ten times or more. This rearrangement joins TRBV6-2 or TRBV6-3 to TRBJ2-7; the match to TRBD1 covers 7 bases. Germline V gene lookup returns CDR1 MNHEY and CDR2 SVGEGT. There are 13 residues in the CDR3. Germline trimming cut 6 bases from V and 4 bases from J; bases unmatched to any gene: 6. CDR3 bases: TGTGCCAGCAGCGGACAGGAGCCTTACGAGCAGTACTTC. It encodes CASSGQEPYEQYF.

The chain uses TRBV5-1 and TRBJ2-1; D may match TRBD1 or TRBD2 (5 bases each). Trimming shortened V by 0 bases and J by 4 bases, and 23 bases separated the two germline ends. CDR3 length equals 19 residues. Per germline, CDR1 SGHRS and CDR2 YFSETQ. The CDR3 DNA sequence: TGCGCCAGCAGCTTGGAGTCCGGGACCCAAGTAGGGGCTTACAATGAGCAGTTCTTC. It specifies CASSLESGTQVGAYNEQFF.

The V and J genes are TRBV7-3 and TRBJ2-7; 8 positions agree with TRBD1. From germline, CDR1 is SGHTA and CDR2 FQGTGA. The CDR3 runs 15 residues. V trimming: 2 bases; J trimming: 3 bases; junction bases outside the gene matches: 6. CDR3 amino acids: CASSLADRAYYEQYF. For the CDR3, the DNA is TGTGCCAGCAGCTTAGCGGACAGGGCCTACTACGAGCAGTACTTC.

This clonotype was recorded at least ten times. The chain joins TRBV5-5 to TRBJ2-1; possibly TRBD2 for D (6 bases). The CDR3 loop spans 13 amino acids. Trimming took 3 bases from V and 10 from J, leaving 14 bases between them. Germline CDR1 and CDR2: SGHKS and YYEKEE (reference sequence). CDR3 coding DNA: TGTGCCAGCAGCTGGGGGACTTTCGGGGAGCAGTTCTTC. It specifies CASSWGTFGEQFF.

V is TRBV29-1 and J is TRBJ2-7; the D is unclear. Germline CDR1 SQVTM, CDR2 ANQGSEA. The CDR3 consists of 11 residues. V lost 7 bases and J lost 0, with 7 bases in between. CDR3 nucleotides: TGCAGCGCGAGTGGCTCCTACGAGCAGTACTTC. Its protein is CSASGSYEQYF.

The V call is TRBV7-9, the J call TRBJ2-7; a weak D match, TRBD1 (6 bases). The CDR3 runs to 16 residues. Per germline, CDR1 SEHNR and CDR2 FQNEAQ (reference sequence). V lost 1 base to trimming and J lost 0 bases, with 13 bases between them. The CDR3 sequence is CASSLGYGQHSYEQYF. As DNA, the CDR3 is TGTGCCAGCAGCTTAGGTTATGGACAGCACTCCTACGAGCAGTACTTC.

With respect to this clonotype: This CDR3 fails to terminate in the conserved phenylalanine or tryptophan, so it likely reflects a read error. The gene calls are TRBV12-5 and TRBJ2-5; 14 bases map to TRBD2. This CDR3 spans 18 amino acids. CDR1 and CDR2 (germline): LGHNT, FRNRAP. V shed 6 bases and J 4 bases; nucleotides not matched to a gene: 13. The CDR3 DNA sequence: TGTGCTAGTGGCCCTGGGCGACTAGCGGGGGGGCCGGGAGAGACCCAGTACCTC. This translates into CASGPGRLAGGPGETQYL.

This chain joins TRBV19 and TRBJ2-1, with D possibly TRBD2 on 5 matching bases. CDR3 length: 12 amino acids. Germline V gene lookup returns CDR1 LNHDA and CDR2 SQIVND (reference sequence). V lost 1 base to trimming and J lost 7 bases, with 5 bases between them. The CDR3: CASSIAGNEQFF. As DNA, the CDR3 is TGTGCCAGTAGTATAGCGGGGAATGAGCAGTTCTTC.

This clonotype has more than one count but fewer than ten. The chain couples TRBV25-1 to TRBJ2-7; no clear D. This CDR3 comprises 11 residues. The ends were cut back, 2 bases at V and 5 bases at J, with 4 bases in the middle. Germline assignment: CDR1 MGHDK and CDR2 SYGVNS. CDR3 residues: CASSEADEQYF. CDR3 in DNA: TGTGCCAGCAGTGAAGCGGACGAGCAGTACTTC.

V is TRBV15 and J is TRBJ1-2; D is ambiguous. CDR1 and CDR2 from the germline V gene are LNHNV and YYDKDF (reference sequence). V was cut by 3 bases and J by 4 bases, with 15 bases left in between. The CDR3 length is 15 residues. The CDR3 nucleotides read TGTGCCACCAGCAGCGACCTCGAGGCGGGCTATGGCTACACCTTC. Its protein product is CATSSDLEAGYGYTF.

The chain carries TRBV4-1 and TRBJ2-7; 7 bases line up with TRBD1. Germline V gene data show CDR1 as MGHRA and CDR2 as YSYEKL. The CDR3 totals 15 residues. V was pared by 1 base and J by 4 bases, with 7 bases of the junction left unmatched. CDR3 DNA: TGCGCCAGCAGCCAAGGCTTTCACAGGGGTTACGAGCAGTACTTC. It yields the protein CASSQGFHRGYEQYF.

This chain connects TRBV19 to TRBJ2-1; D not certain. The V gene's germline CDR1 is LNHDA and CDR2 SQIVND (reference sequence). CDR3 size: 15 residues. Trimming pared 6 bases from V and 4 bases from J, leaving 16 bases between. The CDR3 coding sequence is TGTGCCAGTAGCCCGGCCGGCCAGGTTTACAATGAGCAGTTCTTC. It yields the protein CASSPAGQVYNEQFF.

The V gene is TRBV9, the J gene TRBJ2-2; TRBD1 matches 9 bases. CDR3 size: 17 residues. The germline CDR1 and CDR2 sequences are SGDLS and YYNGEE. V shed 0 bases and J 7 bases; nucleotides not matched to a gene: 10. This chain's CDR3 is CASSVVSAGQGNGELFF. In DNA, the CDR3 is TGTGCCAGCAGCGTAGTCAGTGCGGGACAGGGTAACGGGGAGCTGTTTTTT.

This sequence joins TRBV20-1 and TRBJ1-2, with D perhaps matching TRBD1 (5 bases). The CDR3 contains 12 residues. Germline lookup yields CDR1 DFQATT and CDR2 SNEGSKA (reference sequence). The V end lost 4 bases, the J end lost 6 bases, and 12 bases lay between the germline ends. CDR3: CSAIVTGNGYTF. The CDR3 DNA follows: TGCAGTGCTATAGTCACAGGAAATGGCTACACCTTC.

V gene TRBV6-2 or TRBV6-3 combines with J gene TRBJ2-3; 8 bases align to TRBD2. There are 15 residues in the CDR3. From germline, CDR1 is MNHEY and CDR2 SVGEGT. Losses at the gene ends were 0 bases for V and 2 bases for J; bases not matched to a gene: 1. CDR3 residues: CASSYSRGDTDTQYF. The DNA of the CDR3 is TGTGCCAGCAGTTACTCGCGGGGGGACACAGATACGCAGTATTTT.

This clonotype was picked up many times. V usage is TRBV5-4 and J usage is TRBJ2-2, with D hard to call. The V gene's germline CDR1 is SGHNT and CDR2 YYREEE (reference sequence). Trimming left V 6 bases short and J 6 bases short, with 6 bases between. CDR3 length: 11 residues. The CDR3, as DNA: TGTGCCAGCAAGTGGGCCGGGGAGCTGTTTTTT. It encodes CASKWAGELFF.

The CDR3 coding sequence is TGTGCCAGCAGTGAAACAGGGATGGGCACCGGGGAGCTGTTTTTT. Its protein product is CASSETGMGTGELFF. The V and J genes are TRBV2 and TRBJ2-2; possibly TRBD1 for D (6 bases). Trimming took 2 bases from V and 4 from J, leaving 11 bases between them. CDR1 and CDR2 from the germline V gene are SNHLY and FYNNEI. This CDR3 has 15 amino acids.

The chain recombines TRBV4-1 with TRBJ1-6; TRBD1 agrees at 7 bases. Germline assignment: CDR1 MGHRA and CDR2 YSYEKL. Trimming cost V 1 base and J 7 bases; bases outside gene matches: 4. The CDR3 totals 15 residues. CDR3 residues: CASSQGPGQNSPLHF. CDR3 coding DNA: TGCGCCAGCAGCCAAGGCCCGGGACAGAATTCACCCCTCCACTTT.

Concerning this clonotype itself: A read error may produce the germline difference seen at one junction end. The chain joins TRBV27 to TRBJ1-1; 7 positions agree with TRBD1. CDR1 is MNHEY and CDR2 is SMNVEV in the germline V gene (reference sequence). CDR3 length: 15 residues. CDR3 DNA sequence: TGTGCCAGCAGTTTAGGGACAGATATGAACACTGGAGCTTTCTTT. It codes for CASSLGTDMNTGAFF.

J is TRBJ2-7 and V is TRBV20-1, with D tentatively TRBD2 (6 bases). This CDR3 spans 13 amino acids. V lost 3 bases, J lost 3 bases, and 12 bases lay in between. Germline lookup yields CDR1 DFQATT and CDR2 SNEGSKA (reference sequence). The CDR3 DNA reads TGCAGTGCTAGCACTAGCATCGACTACGAGCAGTACTTC. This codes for CSASTSIDYEQYF.

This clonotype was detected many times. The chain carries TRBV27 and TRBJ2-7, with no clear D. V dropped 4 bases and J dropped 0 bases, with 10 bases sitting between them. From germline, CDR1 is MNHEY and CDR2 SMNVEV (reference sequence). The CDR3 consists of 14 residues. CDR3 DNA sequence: TGTGCCAGCAGTTCGCCGACCCTCTCCTACGAGCAGTACTTC. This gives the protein CASSSPTLSYEQYF.

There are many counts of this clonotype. Here the CDR3 reads CASSKYHTNTEAFF. In nucleotides, the CDR3 is TGTGCCAGCAGCAAATATCACACCAACACTGAAGCTTTCTTT. The chain carries TRBV7-9 and TRBJ1-1; D is ambiguous. V dropped 5 bases and J dropped 2 bases, with 12 bases sitting between them. Germline V gene sequence: CDR1 SEHNR, CDR2 FQNEAQ (reference sequence). This CDR3 spans 14 amino acids.

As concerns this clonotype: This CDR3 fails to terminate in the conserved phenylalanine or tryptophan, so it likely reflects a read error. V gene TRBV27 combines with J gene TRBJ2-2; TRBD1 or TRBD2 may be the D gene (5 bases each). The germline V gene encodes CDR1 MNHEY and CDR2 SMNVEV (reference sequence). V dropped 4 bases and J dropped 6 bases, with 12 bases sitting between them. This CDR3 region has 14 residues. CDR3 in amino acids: CASSSGGAAGELFL. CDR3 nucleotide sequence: TGTGCCAGCAGTTCTGGGGGAGCGGCCGGGGAGCTGTTTCTT.

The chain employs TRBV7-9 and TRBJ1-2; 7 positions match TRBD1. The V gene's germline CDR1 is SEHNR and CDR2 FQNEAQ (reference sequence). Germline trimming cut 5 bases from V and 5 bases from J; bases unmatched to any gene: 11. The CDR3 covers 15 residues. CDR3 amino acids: CASSQANSGQYGYTF. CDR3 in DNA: TGTGCCAGCAGCCAAGCGAACTCGGGACAGTATGGCTACACCTTC.

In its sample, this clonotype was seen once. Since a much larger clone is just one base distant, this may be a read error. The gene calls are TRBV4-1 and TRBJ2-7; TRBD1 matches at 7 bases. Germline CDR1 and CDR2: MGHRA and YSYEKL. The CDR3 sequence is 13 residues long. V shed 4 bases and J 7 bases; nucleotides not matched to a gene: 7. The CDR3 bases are TGCGCCAGCAGCCGACAGGGTGGAAATGAGCAGTACTTC. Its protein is CASSRQGGNEQYF.

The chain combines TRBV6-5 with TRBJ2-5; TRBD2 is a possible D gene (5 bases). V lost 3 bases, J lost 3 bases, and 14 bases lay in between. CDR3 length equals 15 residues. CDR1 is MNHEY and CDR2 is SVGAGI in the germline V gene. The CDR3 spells CASSYLARGKETQYF. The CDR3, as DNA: TGTGCCAGCAGTTATCTGGCTAGAGGGAAAGAGACCCAGTACTTC.

The CDR3 bases are TGCAGTGCACCTACTAGCGGGGGGGCTTCCGGGGAGCTGTTTTTT. Protein sequence: CSAPTSGGASGELFF. V gene TRBV20-1 combines with J gene TRBJ2-2; TRBD2 aligns across 13 bases. CDR3 length equals 15 residues. V was pared by 6 bases and J by 6 bases, with 7 bases of the junction left unmatched. The germline gives CDR1 DFQATT, CDR2 SNEGSKA (reference sequence).